The 18 T cell receptor beta chains below were found in one sample sequenced in a study of blood T cell repertoires in COVID-19. Using immunoSEQ multiplex PCR, the repertoire was profiled, and TCRdb retains in-frame clones only, with some absent. Of roughly 230,000 clones listed, 81% are singletons. The sample taken for sequencing was peripheral blood. The receptors come from an elderly woman with acute or convalescent COVID-19.

V usage is TRBV19 and J usage is TRBJ1-4; D may be TRBD1 (6 bases). Trimming took 4 bases from V and 5 from J, leaving 17 bases between them. CDR1 and CDR2 from the germline V gene are LNHDA and SQIVND (reference sequence). This CDR3 has 16 amino acids. In DNA form, the CDR3 reads TGTGCCAGTAGTAATACAGGGTTAGGCGGGAATGAAAAACTGTTTTTT. Amino acids: CASSNTGLGGNEKLFF.

This chain connects TRBV6-5 to TRBJ2-3; 7 bases agree with TRBD2. This CDR3 is 11 amino acids long. Germline V lookup: CDR1 MNHEY, CDR2 SVGAGI. The junction had 9 bases not matched to a gene; V was cut back by 8 bases and J by 13 bases. CDR3 sequence reads: CASSQGGLEYF. In nucleotides, the CDR3 is TGTGCCAGCTCCCAGGGAGGGTTGGAGTATTTT.

CDR3 in DNA: TGTGCCAGCAGTGACAAGGGGTTGGGAGGCTACACCTTC. Protein product: CASSDKGLGGYTF. This chain connects TRBV6-4 to TRBJ1-2, with D possibly matching TRBD1 (5 bases). The CDR3 covers 13 residues. The germline gives CDR1 MRHNA, CDR2 SNTAGT. Trimming cost V 2 bases and J 8 bases, with 12 bases left between them.

In this sample, this clone turned up a few times. This chain uses TRBV7-2 with TRBJ1-1; D unclear. The CDR3 covers 15 residues. Trimming removed 1 base from V and 2 bases from J, with 11 bases in between. Germline lookup yields CDR1 SGHTA and CDR2 FQGNSA. CDR3 protein: CASSLVGGQNTEAFF. CDR3 DNA sequence: TGTGCCAGCAGCTTAGTAGGCGGGCAAAACACTGAAGCTTTCTTT. Together with reference TRBV7-2 and TRBJ1-1, the CDR3 gives the full variable domain: GAGVSQSPSNKVTEKGKDVELRCDPISGHTALYWYRQSLGQGLEFLIYFQGNSAPDKSGLPSDRFSAERTGGSVSTLTIQRTQQEDSAVYLCASSLVGGQNTEAFFGQGTRLTVV.

Only one count was recorded for this clone. CDR3 in amino acids: CASSLWTSGTDTQYF. The CDR3 region has the DNA TGTGCCAGCAGCTTGTGGACTAGCGGCACAGATACGCAGTATTTT. The V call is TRBV5-4, the J call TRBJ2-3, with 9 bases that match TRBD2. Germline CDR1 and CDR2: SGHNT and YYREEE (reference sequence). With 1 base clipped from V and 1 base from J, the junction kept 1 base outside the gene matches. The CDR3 consists of 15 residues.

This chain joins TRBV28 and TRBJ2-7, with TRBD2 matching over 7 bases. This CDR3 comprises 13 residues. Germline V gene sequence: CDR1 MDHEN, CDR2 SYDVKM. V was clipped by 3 bases and J by 1 base; unmatched bases: 0. The DNA of the CDR3 is TGTGCCAGCAGTTTGGGGGGGTCCTACGAGCAGTACTTC. Translated: CASSLGGSYEQYF.

The chain uses TRBV7-2 and TRBJ2-1, with D maybe TRBD1 (6 bases). This CDR3 comprises 15 residues. V was cut by 1 base and J by 0 bases, with 7 bases left in between. From germline, CDR1 is SGHTA and CDR2 FQGNSA. CDR3 sequence (DNA): TGTGCCAGCAGCTTAGACAGGGACTCCTACAATGAGCAGTTCTTC. Amino acids: CASSLDRDSYNEQFF. Full variable domain (missing parts from reference TRBV7-2 and TRBJ2-1): GAGVSQSPSNKVTEKGKDVELRCDPISGHTALYWYRQSLGQGLEFLIYFQGNSAPDKSGLPSDRFSAERTGGSVSTLTIQRTQQEDSAVYLCASSLDRDSYNEQFFGPGTRLTVL.

This clone was detected only a few times. The chain has TRBV27 and TRBJ1-6, with D possibly being TRBD1 (5 bases). The CDR3 is 19 amino acids. The germline CDR1 and CDR2 sequences are MNHEY and SMNVEV (reference sequence). V was clipped by 0 bases and J by 0 bases, with 15 bases between them. The CDR3 reads CASSLSRGAGSSYNSPLHF. As DNA, the CDR3 is TGTGCCAGCAGTTTATCACGAGGGGCGGGGAGCTCCTATAATTCACCCCTCCACTTT.

The V gene is TRBV30, the J gene TRBJ2-5; D unclear. The CDR3 contains 12 residues. CDR1 is GTSNPN, CDR2 SVGIG, per germline (reference sequence). Trimming took 5 bases from V and 5 from J, leaving 12 bases between them. Here the CDR3 DNA reads TGTGCCTGGTCCCTGTACCGGGAGACCCAGTACTTC. Amino acid sequence: CAWSLYRETQYF.

This clone was seen just once. The rearrangement joins TRBV4-1 to TRBJ2-3; D gene ambiguous. V shed 3 bases and J shed 0 bases, with 10 bases lying between them. Per the germline V gene, CDR1 is MGHRA and CDR2 is YSYEKL. This CDR3 comprises 15 residues. CDR3 sequence (DNA): TGCGCCAGCAGCCATAACACCATTAGCACAGATACGCAGTATTTT. Protein product: CASSHNTISTDTQYF.

This clone was seen ten or more times. V gene TRBV7-9 combines with J gene TRBJ2-5; the D gene is possibly TRBD2 (6 bases). Trimming took 0 bases from V and 3 from J, leaving 8 bases between them. CDR3 size: 14 residues. Germline lookup yields CDR1 SEHNR and CDR2 FQNEAQ (reference sequence). CDR3 sequence reads: CASSLAGLKETQYF. Here the CDR3 DNA reads TGTGCCAGCAGCTTAGCGGGACTGAAAGAGACCCAGTACTTC.

The rearrangement links TRBV19 to TRBJ2-5, with D uncertain. The CDR3 is 13 amino acids. Deletions cut 4 bases from V and 1 base from J, with 7 bases between. The germline V gene encodes CDR1 LNHDA and CDR2 SQIVND (reference sequence). CDR3: CASSNSPQETQYF. CDR3 DNA sequence: TGTGCCAGTAGTAACAGCCCCCAAGAGACCCAGTACTTC.

The chain joins TRBV3-1 (or the pseudogene TRBV3-2) to TRBJ1-1; D remains unclear. The CDR3 spans 14 residues. CDR1 is LGHDT, CDR2 YNNKEL, per germline (reference sequence). V lost 1 base and J 4 bases, leaving 10 bases between the germline ends. CDR3 in amino acids: CASSQGVLSTEAFF. CDR3 DNA: TGTGCCAGCAGCCAAGGAGTTTTGAGCACTGAAGCTTTCTTT.

This clone was found many times. The chain couples TRBV13 to TRBJ2-1; the match to TRBD2 covers 14 bases. CDR1 PRHDT and CDR2 FYEKMQ come from the germline V gene (reference sequence). This CDR3 comprises 18 residues. V shed 3 bases and J 8 bases; nucleotides not matched to a gene: 12. CDR3 sequence reads: CASSFSFIGTSGGYEQFF. DNA for the CDR3: TGTGCCAGCAGCTTTTCTTTTATCGGGACTAGCGGGGGTTATGAGCAGTTCTTC.

The V and J genes are TRBV14 and TRBJ1-1; tentative D call: TRBD1 (6 bases). This CDR3 contains 15 residues. Germline V gene sequence: CDR1 SGHDN, CDR2 FVKESK. Trimming cost V 2 bases and J 0 bases, with 10 bases left between them. CDR3 region: CASSQQGLMNTEAFF. The CDR3 region has the DNA TGTGCCAGCAGCCAACAGGGGCTCATGAACACTGAAGCTTTCTTT.

This rearrangement joins TRBV6-5 to TRBJ2-3; TRBD1 matches at 8 bases. Germline values: CDR1 MNHEY, CDR2 SVGAGI. With V trimmed by 8 bases and J by 4 bases, 11 bases remained unmatched. This CDR3 has 15 amino acids. Here the CDR3 DNA reads TGTGCCAGCCTTCCGCCAGGGGGCTTCGCAGATACGCAGTATTTT. Translating it yields CASLPPGGFADTQYF.

The chain is built from TRBV7-9 and TRBJ2-7; 9 bases align to TRBD1. Trimming took 4 bases from V and 2 from J; bases not matched to a gene: 9. The germline V gene encodes CDR1 SEHNR and CDR2 FQNEAQ (reference sequence). This CDR3 is built from 16 residues. The CDR3 loop reads CASSSRGDRAAYEQYF. Written as DNA, the CDR3 is TGTGCCAGCAGCTCCCGAGGGGACAGGGCCGCCTACGAGCAGTACTTC.

The J gene is TRBJ2-5, the V gene TRBV11-2; D is uncertain. Trimming removed 2 bases from V and 2 bases from J, with 6 bases in between. The V gene's germline CDR1 is SGHAT and CDR2 FQNNGV. CDR3 length: 13 amino acids. CDR3 nucleotide sequence: TGTGCCAGCAGCTTATTCCAGCAAGAGACCCAGTACTTC. It encodes CASSLFQQETQYF.